This passage covers 14 T cell receptor beta chains from one sample sequenced in a study of shared clonotypes between healthy human individuals. TCRdb keeps only in-frame clones here, not all; method: immunoSEQ multiplex PCR. The repertoire consists of a few million clones, with 85% to 95% occurring once and the leading ten covering about 0.37%. Sequenced sample: naive CD4+ T cells from PBMCs. Subset meaning: CD45RA+ positively selected. The receptors come from a man aged 18 to 29 in good health. Some clones in this sample may be carry-over from other donors' samples.

The chain has TRBV7-2 and TRBJ2-3, with D possibly matching TRBD2 (6 bases). The V gene's germline CDR1 is SGHTA and CDR2 FQGNSA. V was trimmed by 0 bases and J by 3 bases, leaving 10 bases between them. CDR3 length: 15 residues. The CDR3 DNA reads as TGTGCCAGCAGCTTAGCTCGGGCGGGAACAGATACGCAGTATTTT. The encoded protein is CASSLARAGTDTQYF.

The chain's CDR3 is CASNRDRGTYGYTF. The CDR3 DNA reads as TGTGCCAGCAACCGGGACAGGGGGACGTATGGCTACACCTTC. The chain employs TRBV6-5 and TRBJ1-2; TRBD1 matches at 11 bases. CDR3 length equals 14 residues. Germline V gene lookup returns CDR1 MNHEY and CDR2 SVGAGI. V shed 7 bases, J shed 5 bases, and the junction held 6 bases outside the gene matches.

The genes are TRBV28 and TRBJ2-7; D is uncertain. The CDR3 consists of 14 residues. The germline V gene has CDR1 MDHEN and CDR2 SYDVKM. V was pared by 5 bases and J by 6 bases, with 17 bases between. The CDR3 region is CASSHRPVVAEQYF. DNA for the CDR3: TGTGCCAGCAGTCACCGCCCGGTCGTCGCCGAGCAGTACTTC.

The sample holds one count of this clone. This chain uses TRBV11-3 with TRBJ2-3, with TRBD2 as a possible D gene (6 bases). The CDR3 is 16 residues long. Germline V CDR1 and CDR2: SGHNT, YENEEA. V was cut by 5 bases and J by 1 base, with 16 bases left in between. CDR3 DNA sequence: TGTGCCAGCAGCCCCGGGGGAGCAGCTGGCACAGATACGCAGTATTTT. Translated: CASSPGGAAGTDTQYF.

This chain links TRBV28 with TRBJ2-3, with TRBD2 matching 8 bases. The CDR3 length is 12 residues. The V gene end was trimmed by 7 bases and the J gene end by 6 bases; junction bases not matched to a gene: 3. Germline V gene data show CDR1 as MDHEN and CDR2 as SYDVKM. CDR3 in amino acids: CASNSGGDTQYF. The CDR3 bases are TGTGCCAGCAATTCGGGAGGGGATACGCAGTATTTT.

The chain has TRBV5-1 and TRBJ1-5; no definite D call. Trimming left V 0 bases short and J 7 bases short, with 11 bases between. The CDR3 consists of 14 residues. Per the germline V gene, CDR1 is SGHRS and CDR2 is YFSETQ. The CDR3 coding sequence is TGCGCCAGCAGCTTGGCCGAGGGTGAGCAGCCCCAGCATTTT. It is translated as CASSLAEGEQPQHF.

The rearrangement links TRBV6-1 to TRBJ2-3; 8 bases match TRBD1. Germline CDR1 MNHNS, CDR2 SASEGT. The CDR3 extends over 14 amino acids. J gave up 4 bases and V 4 bases, and 4 bases lay outside the gene matches. Written as DNA, the CDR3 is TGTGCCAGCAGTGCCGACAGGGGCCCAGATACGCAGTATTTT. This sequence encodes CASSADRGPDTQYF.

V gene TRBV28 combines with J gene TRBJ2-1, with 10 bases aligning to TRBD1. CDR1 MDHEN and CDR2 SYDVKM come from the germline V gene. The CDR3 consists of 15 residues. The V and J ends lost 3 bases and 5 bases, in that order; junction bases with no gene match: 4. CDR3 DNA sequence: TGTGCCAGCAGTTTTATCGGACAGGGGGACAATGAGCAGTTCTTC. It yields the protein CASSFIGQGDNEQFF. Full variable domain (missing parts from reference TRBV28 and TRBJ2-1): DVKVTQSSRYLVKRTGEKVFLECVQDMDHENMFWYRQDPGLGLRLIYFSYDVKMKEKGDIPEGYSVSREKKERFSLILESASTNQTSMYLCASSFIGQGDNEQFFGPGTRLTVL.

This clone appeared once. The CDR3 region has the DNA TGTGCCAGCAGCGGCCTGACCTCCCAGAACACCGGGGAGCTGTTTTTT. It specifies CASSGLTSQNTGELFF. The chain joins TRBV9 to TRBJ2-2; D not resolved. This CDR3 region has 16 residues. The V gene lost 3 bases and the J gene lost 1 base, with 13 bases spanning the gap. Germline V CDR1 and CDR2: SGDLS, YYNGEE.

The rearrangement joins TRBV19 to TRBJ2-1, with 8 bases fitting TRBD1. The J segment lost 6 bases and the V segment lost 5 bases, leaving 12 bases of the junction unmatched. The CDR3 consists of 16 residues. Germline V gene data show CDR1 as LNHDA and CDR2 as SQIVND (reference sequence). CDR3 DNA sequence: TGTGCCAGTAGTTCCCCCCGGGACAGGTCCCTCAATGAGCAGTTCTTC. Translated, it gives CASSSPRDRSLNEQFF.

V gene TRBV2 combines with J gene TRBJ2-1, with TRBD2 as a possible D gene (5 bases). The CDR3 totals 11 residues. V lost 8 bases and J lost 12, with 14 bases in between. Germline V CDR1 and CDR2: SNHLY, FYNNEI. CDR3 sequence reads: CASRRAEGQFF. The DNA for the CDR3 is TGTGCCAGCCGCCGGGCCGAGGGGCAGTTCTTC.

The J gene is TRBJ2-5, the V gene TRBV6-1; D is unclear. V was trimmed by 4 bases and J by 5 bases, leaving 11 bases between them. The germline V gene has CDR1 MNHNS and CDR2 SASEGT. This CDR3 is 13 amino acids long. The CDR3: CASSGGPRETQYF. For the CDR3, the DNA is TGTGCCAGCAGTGGTGGCCCCCGGGAGACCCAGTACTTC.

This clone has just one count. This chain links TRBV4-2 with TRBJ1-2, with D possibly TRBD1 on 6 matching bases. Germline V gene sequence: CDR1 LGHNA, CDR2 YNFKEQ. The CDR3 runs to 16 residues. With 4 bases removed from V and 5 bases from J, the gap between germline ends came to 20 bases. CDR3 bases: TGTGCCAGCAGCCCCCGGACAGCTACGGGCAATTATGGCTACACCTTC. Protein product: CASSPRTATGNYGYTF.

The V and J genes are TRBV19 and TRBJ1-1; a weak D match, TRBD1 (6 bases). From germline, CDR1 is LNHDA and CDR2 SQIVND (reference sequence). With 6 bases removed from V and 5 bases from J, the gap between germline ends came to 25 bases. This CDR3 spans 17 amino acids. CDR3 DNA sequence: TGTGCCAGTAGCCTGCGAGGGGGTCTCAGCGTATGGACTGAAGCTTTCTTT. Translated, it gives CASSLRGGLSVWTEAFF. Full variable domain (outside the CDR3, taken from reference TRBV19 and TRBJ1-1): DGGITQSPKYLFRKEGQNVTLSCEQNLNHDAMYWYRQDPGQGLRLIYYSQIVNDFQKGDIAEGYSVSREKKESFPLTVTSAQKNPTAFYLCASSLRGGLSVWTEAFFGQGTRLTVV.